The entry below describes one T cell receptor beta chain. This clone's antigen is unknown. It has no much larger one-base neighbor in the sample; base qualities were not kept. This sample stems from a study of T cell responses to AZD1222 COVID-19 vaccine (dated by TCRdb to the early 2020s). With regard to the full study: Because spike-specific TCR depth and breadth did not differ between the two schedules, AZD1222 recipients who got a second dose at roughly 4 weeks were pooled with those who got a second dose at roughly 12 weeks. A total of just over 230 trial participants underwent TCR sequencing, of whom 207 had received two doses of AZD1222 and approximately 26 had received two doses of the MenACWY control vaccine. Trial participants were enrolled by age into subgroups of 18-55, 56-69 and 70-plus years, and about 150, 27 and 61 TCR-sequenced participants, respectively, were included in these subgroups. Study-level results and caveats: The 56-69-year group was small, and its depth increase did not reach significance, likely because of low power. After two AZD1222 doses, spike-specific TCR breadth and depth were significantly higher than at day 0 and than in MenACWY recipients. Because no samples from the day 14 peak response were available, repertoires could be characterized only after the peak T cell response. Nearly half of unique spike-specific TCRs reportedly recognized epitopes outside regions mutated in the B.1.351 and B.1.1.7 variants. Conclusions about previously exposed vaccinees are limited, since just 6 or 7 AZD1222 recipients were seropositive for SARS-CoV-2 at baseline. Participants were mostly white British, with more females than males. The authors suggested clonal diversity may have been underestimated. Vaccine-associated CD4 TCRs spanned the whole spike protein, with dominant responses in regions 160-218 and 743-854.

Taken with the paper, the label for time point translates to: baseline before first vaccination. Vaccinee samples came from UK trials COV001 and COV002, including a single-blind randomized controlled phase 2/3 trial of AZD1222 (ChAdOx1 nCoV-19) in healthy adults. Trial participant PBMC samples were collected at day 0 and day 28 after the second dose for TCRbeta chain sequencing. The CDR3 regions of human TCRbeta chains were analyzed by immunosequencing. As for the authors' bioinformatics: TCRs in the repertoires were compared against a reference library of SARS-CoV-2-specific TCRs that had been generated with the MIRA antigen-specificity platform. Breadth meant the fraction of unique TCRs that were SARS-CoV-2-associated, whereas depth meant the fraction of total T cells that were SARS-CoV-2-associated. Each spike-specific TCR was assigned to its reactive spike region and to a CD4 or CD8 class using the MIRA data. Log10-transformed breadth and depth values were compared by one-way ANOVA with Sidak's multiple comparisons tests. Imported from immuneACCESS, the table was reduced by TCRdb to in-frame sequences with V and J called. These copies leave out some clones; in studies compared against another copy, an unresolved V gene accounts for under half, and the cause of the remainder is not known. V, J and clone size reflect that table, while D and trimming were determined from the DNA. This sample gives about 120,000 clones in total; 85% to 90% of them show up just once. The ten top clones hold 20% to 25% of the sample.

The CDR3 contains 14 residues, cysteine and phenylalanine counted. The entry retains the CDR3 DNA only, 42 bases that are in frame from base 1. CDR1 and CDR2, per the germline V gene, are MDHEN and SYDVKM. V is shortened by 2 bases, J by 8 bases, and the region joining them spans 12 bases. The sample here was peripheral blood, taken on day 0 of AZD1222 vaccination. Here the chain combines TRBV28 and TRBJ1-4, with no reliable assignment of the D segment. The sequence was collected from an adult in good health. The bases are TGTGCCAGCAGTTTAATTAGGGTGGGGGAAAAACTGTTTTTT. Its translation is CASSLIRVGEKLFF.